Below are 10 T cell receptor beta chains sequenced from a single sample in a study of early T cells in non-severe SARS-CoV-2 infection. TCRdb re-called the 5' RACE reads through MiXCR, storing one row per CDR3 protein. The sample holds tens of thousands of distinct CDR3 sequences; around 15% are singletons and the top ten take 12%. Sequenced material: whole blood. These receptors were collected from an adult who was a healthcare worker with PCR-confirmed SARS-CoV-2 infection or an uninfected control (not recorded which).

This clonotype was seen only once. The V call is TRBV29-1, the J call TRBJ1-1; 7 bases map to TRBD1. Germline-derived CDR1 and CDR2 are SQVTM and ANQGSEA. V dropped 7 bases and J dropped 1; count of bases not matched to a gene: 6. The CDR3 length is 13 residues. Written as DNA, the CDR3 is TGCAGCGCCAGACAGGGAGGGAACACTGAAGCTTTCTTT. Translating it yields CSARQGGNTEAFF.

The chain combines TRBV4-1 with TRBJ2-3; 13 bases line up with TRBD2. With V trimmed by 1 base and J by 5 bases, 12 bases remained unmatched. CDR1 and CDR2 (germline): MGHRA, YSYEKL. The CDR3 extends over 19 amino acids. The CDR3 is CASSQGYGRLAGGEDTQYF. The CDR3 DNA is TGCGCCAGCAGCCAAGGTTATGGGAGACTAGCGGGGGGAGAAGATACGCAGTATTTT.

This clonotype has a handful of counts. The rearrangement joins TRBV11-2 to TRBJ2-2, with D maybe TRBD2 (6 bases). Looked up from germline, CDR1 is SGHAT and CDR2 is FQNNGV. The CDR3 totals 17 residues. The V end lost 5 bases, the J end lost 7 bases, and 23 bases lay between the germline ends. This chain's CDR3 is CASSPSVGGPAGGELFF. CDR3 sequence (DNA): TGTGCCAGCAGCCCCTCTGTGGGAGGCCCGGCGGGCGGGGAGCTGTTTTTT.

This clonotype was seen at least ten times. V is TRBV20-1 and J is TRBJ2-2; 9 bases are shared with TRBD1. Trimming removed 1 base from V and 6 bases from J; junction bases left unmatched: 6. The CDR3 runs to 15 residues. CDR1 and CDR2 from the germline V gene are DFQATT and SNEGSKA (reference sequence). The DNA for the CDR3 is TGCAGTGCTAGAGTTTGGGGACAGGGCCCCGGGGAGCTGTTTTTT. Its protein is CSARVWGQGPGELFF.

This clonotype was counted only a few times. The V gene is TRBV30, the J gene TRBJ2-3; 9 bases match TRBD1. The V gene end was trimmed by 5 bases and the J gene end by 5 bases; junction bases not matched to a gene: 8. From germline, CDR1 is GTSNPN and CDR2 SVGIG (reference sequence). This CDR3 region has 14 residues. The CDR3, as DNA: TGTGCCTGGGCCCGGGACAGGGCCAAAGATACGCAGTATTTT. Translation: CAWARDRAKDTQYF.

J is TRBJ1-5 and V is TRBV6-1; D unresolved. The CDR3 is 13 residues long. Per germline, CDR1 MNHNS and CDR2 SASEGT. The V end was cut by 7 bases, the J end by 2 bases, with 9 bases between. CDR3 nucleotide sequence: TGTGCCAGCAAGATCGGGGGCAATCAGCCCCAGCATTTT. Translated: CASKIGGNQPQHF.

This clonotype has ten or more counts. V is TRBV9 and J is TRBJ2-1; weak D call: TRBD2 (5 bases). Germline-derived CDR1 and CDR2 are SGDLS and YYNGEE. The germline V and J ends were trimmed by 4 bases and 1 base, with 9 bases remaining between them. The CDR3 is made up of 14 amino acids. The CDR3 sequence is CASSRRGSYNEQFF. Written as DNA, the CDR3 is TGTGCCAGCAGCCGCCGGGGTTCCTACAATGAGCAGTTCTTC.

This clonotype was detected many times. The chain uses TRBV7-2 and TRBJ2-7, with 7 bases aligning to TRBD1. The germline V gene encodes CDR1 SGHTA and CDR2 FQGNSA. Germline trimming cut 5 bases from V and 2 bases from J; bases unmatched to any gene: 6. This CDR3 comprises 14 residues. Here the CDR3 DNA reads TGTGCCAGCAGCATGGGACAGCAACCCTACGAGCAGTACTTC. It translates to CASSMGQQPYEQYF.

The chain employs TRBV11-3 and TRBJ2-1, with TRBD2 as a possible D gene (6 bases). Germline CDR1 reads SGHNT; CDR2 reads YENEEA. V lost 5 bases, J lost 8 bases, and 10 bases lay in between. The CDR3 is 12 amino acids. In DNA, the CDR3 is TGTGCCAGCAGCCCGCCTAGCGATGAGCAGTTCTTC. Translated, it gives CASSPPSDEQFF.

The sample holds many counts of this clonotype. The chain recombines TRBV7-2 with TRBJ1-3; D remains unclear. The CDR3 runs 13 residues. Per germline, CDR1 SGHTA and CDR2 FQGNSA. The V end was cut by 5 bases, the J end by 6 bases, with 11 bases between. The CDR3 protein is CASSPRNVNTIYF. As DNA, the CDR3 is TGTGCCAGCAGCCCACGAAATGTAAACACCATATATTTT.